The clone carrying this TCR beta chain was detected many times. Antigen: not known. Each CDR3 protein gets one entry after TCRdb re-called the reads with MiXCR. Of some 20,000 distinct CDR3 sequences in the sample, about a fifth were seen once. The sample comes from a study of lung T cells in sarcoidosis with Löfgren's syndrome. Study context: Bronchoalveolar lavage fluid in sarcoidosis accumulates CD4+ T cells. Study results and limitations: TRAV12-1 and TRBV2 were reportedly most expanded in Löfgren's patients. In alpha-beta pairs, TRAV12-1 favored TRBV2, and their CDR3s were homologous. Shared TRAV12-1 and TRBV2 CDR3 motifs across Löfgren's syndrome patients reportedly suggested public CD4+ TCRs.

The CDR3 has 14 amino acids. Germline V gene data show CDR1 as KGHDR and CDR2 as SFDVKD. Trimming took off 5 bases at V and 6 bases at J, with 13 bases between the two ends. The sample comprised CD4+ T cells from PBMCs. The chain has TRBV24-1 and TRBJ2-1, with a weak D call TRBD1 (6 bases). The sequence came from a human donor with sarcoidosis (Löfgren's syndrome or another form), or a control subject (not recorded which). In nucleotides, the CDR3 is TGTGCCACCAGTGTCGCAGGGGCCATCAATGAGCAGTTCTTC. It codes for CATSVAGAINEQFF.